These 32 T cell receptor beta chains share one sample of origin, sequenced in a study of PD-1 blockade in classical Hodgkin lymphoma. Generated by immunoSEQ multiplex PCR, the TCRdb table keeps only in-frame clones and is missing some. This sample carries about 93,000 clones, approximately 78% of them seen once, and the ten largest clones take 8% to 9.5%. Time point meaning: cycle 4 day 1 (C4D1), after more than five weeks of nivolumab. In every patient, relapse followed autologous stem cell transplantation, while exposure to brentuximab vedotin differed. The specimen comprised peripheral blood mononuclear cells (PBMCs), sampled before the fourth cycle of nivolumab. The receptors originated from a human donor with classical Hodgkin lymphoma.

V is TRBV13 and J is TRBJ1-2, with 8 bases that match TRBD1. Germline V gene lookup returns CDR1 PRHDT and CDR2 FYEKMQ (reference sequence). Germline trimming cut 0 bases from V and 8 bases from J; bases unmatched to any gene: 11. The CDR3 extends over 16 amino acids. CDR3 in amino acids: CASSLGPDRGPLGYTF. CDR3 in DNA: TGTGCCAGCAGCTTAGGTCCCGACAGGGGCCCGCTGGGCTACACCTTC.

The rearrangement joins TRBV7-2 to TRBJ1-3; 7 bases are a match to TRBD1. V lost 4 bases and J lost 0; bases outside the gene matches: 3. This CDR3 comprises 15 residues. Germline V gene lookup returns CDR1 SGHTA and CDR2 FQGNSA. The CDR3 spells CASSSRQGSGNTIYF. CDR3 DNA sequence: TGTGCCAGCAGCTCGCGACAGGGCTCTGGAAACACCATATATTTT. The variable domain in full, with the rest retrieved from reference TRBV7-2 and TRBJ1-3, is GAGVSQSPSNKVTEKGKDVELRCDPISGHTALYWYRQSLGQGLEFLIYFQGNSAPDKSGLPSDRFSAERTGGSVSTLTIQRTQQEDSAVYLCASSSRQGSGNTIYFGEGSWLTVV.

The chain employs TRBV7-3 and TRBJ1-1, with no clear D. In germline, CDR1 is SGHTA, CDR2 FQGTGA. Trimming shortened V by 2 bases and J by 0 bases, and 4 bases separated the two germline ends. CDR3 length: 13 amino acids. DNA for the CDR3: TGTGCCAGCAGCTTAGGTATGAACACTGAAGCTTTCTTT. This sequence encodes CASSLGMNTEAFF.

This chain uses TRBV21-1 with TRBJ1-2. TRBV21-1 is given as a pseudogene. The CDR3 is made up of 12 amino acids. CDR3 amino acids: CASSSRLGGYTF. Written as DNA, the CDR3 is TGTGCCAGCAGCTCTCGACTTGGGGGCTACACCTTC.

This chain joins TRBV7-9 and TRBJ1-4; D unresolved. There are 11 residues in the CDR3. Deletions cut 5 bases from V and 5 bases from J, with 3 bases between. Germline V gene data show CDR1 as SEHNR and CDR2 as FQNEAQ (reference sequence). The CDR3: CASSKNEKLFF. The CDR3, as DNA: TGTGCCAGCAGCAAAAATGAAAAACTGTTTTTT. Drawing the rest from reference TRBV7-9 and TRBJ1-4, the complete variable domain is DTGVSQNPRHKITKRGQNVTFRCDPISEHNRLYWYRQTLGQGPEFLTYFQNEAQLEKSRLLSDRFSAERPKGSFSTLEIQRTEQGDSAMYLCASSKNEKLFFGSGTQLSVL.

The rearrangement joins TRBV6-1 to TRBJ2-1; D is possibly TRBD2 (7 bases). The V gene's germline CDR1 is MNHNS and CDR2 SASEGT. Between the trimmed V and J ends, which lost 0 bases and 0 bases, there was a span of 12 bases. This CDR3 has 17 residues. The CDR3 protein is CASSEARGGASYNEQFF. For the CDR3, the DNA is TGTGCCAGCAGTGAAGCGCGAGGGGGGGCCTCCTACAATGAGCAGTTCTTC.

This chain connects TRBV9 to TRBJ2-2, with 12 nucleotides matching TRBD1. Germline V gene lookup returns CDR1 SGDLS and CDR2 YYNGEE. The CDR3 is 18 amino acids. Losses at the gene ends were 2 bases for V and 0 bases for J; bases not matched to a gene: 5. CDR3 bases: TGTGCCAGCAGCGTGGGACAGGGGGCGGCCCCGAACACCGGGGAGCTGTTTTTT. Translating it yields CASSVGQGAAPNTGELFF.

This sequence joins TRBV28 and TRBJ1-2, with D uncertain. Trimming pared 6 bases from V and 0 bases from J, leaving 11 bases between. Germline CDR1 MDHEN, CDR2 SYDVKM. The CDR3 consists of 14 residues. The CDR3 nucleotides are TGTGCCAGCAGCCCCCATATCTCTAACTATGGCTACACCTTC. It yields the protein CASSPHISNYGYTF.

This clone was seen only a few times. The chain has TRBV5-5 and TRBJ1-5; D is possibly TRBD1 (5 bases). CDR3 size: 15 residues. CDR1 and CDR2 (germline): SGHKS, YYEKEE (reference sequence). The V gene lost 4 bases and the J gene lost 0 bases, with 11 bases spanning the gap. CDR3 region: CASSPDSYSNQPQHF. The CDR3 region has the DNA TGTGCCAGCAGCCCAGACAGTTATAGCAATCAGCCCCAGCATTTT. The full variable domain, its missing parts supplied by reference TRBV5-5 and TRBJ1-5, is DAGVTQSPTHLIKTRGQQVTLRCSPISGHKSVSWYQQVLGQGPQFIFQYYEKEERGRGNFPDRFSARQFPNYSSELNVNALLLGDSALYLCASSPDSYSNQPQHFGDGTRLSIL.

The genes are TRBV25-1 and TRBJ2-7, with 11 bases identical to TRBD1. J gave up 4 bases and V 3 bases, and 8 bases lay outside the gene matches. This CDR3 has 16 amino acids. The germline CDR1 and CDR2 sequences are MGHDK and SYGVNS. The CDR3 nucleotides read TGTGCCAGCAGTGATCCAGCCGGGACAGGGGGGTACGAGCAGTACTTC. The encoded protein is CASSDPAGTGGYEQYF.

The chain has TRBV19 and TRBJ1-5, with 7 bases fitting TRBD1. The CDR3 is 13 residues long. The ends lost 9 bases at V and 5 bases at J; junction bases unmatched: 7. Per germline, CDR1 LNHDA and CDR2 SQIVND (reference sequence). In DNA form, the CDR3 reads TGTGCCAGCAGAGACAGGGACGATCAGCCCCAGCATTTT. Its protein is CASRDRDDQPQHF.

This chain connects TRBV2 to TRBJ2-7; TRBD2 matches 11 bases. The CDR3 consists of 14 residues. V lost 7 bases to trimming and J lost 6 bases; unmatched junction nucleotides: 8. Germline V gives CDR1 SNHLY, CDR2 FYNNEI. The DNA of the CDR3 is TGTGCCAGCATGGGCCTACTAGCGGGAGTCGAGCAGTACTTC. This sequence encodes CASMGLLAGVEQYF.

This clone was seen only once. The chain has TRBV5-1 and TRBJ2-3; D gene ambiguous. Germline V gene data show CDR1 as SGHRS and CDR2 as YFSETQ. V lost 2 bases and J lost 5, with 15 bases in between. The CDR3 spans 15 residues. This chain's CDR3 is CASSLLPTLGDTQYF. Written as DNA, the CDR3 is TGCGCCAGCAGCTTATTGCCCACATTGGGAGATACGCAGTATTTT.

This chain joins TRBV10-3 and TRBJ2-7; possible D gene TRBD1, 6 bases. V lost 6 bases and J 6 bases, leaving 12 bases between the germline ends. This CDR3 contains 12 residues. The V gene's germline CDR1 is ENHRY and CDR2 SYGVKD. Here the CDR3 DNA reads TGTGCCATCAGCCTTGAAGGGGGCGAGCAGTACTTC. Residues: CAISLEGGEQYF.

In this sample, this clone turned up once. The chain employs TRBV7-2 and TRBJ2-1; D is unresolved. This CDR3 has 9 amino acids. V lost 4 bases and J 10 bases, leaving 2 bases between the germline ends. CDR1 and CDR2 (germline): SGHTA, FQGNSA. For the CDR3, the DNA is TGTGCCAGCAGCTCCGAGCAGTTCTTC. Translation gives CASSSEQFF.

This clone appeared a few times. The rearrangement joins TRBV18 to TRBJ1-1, with 10 positions matching TRBD1. The CDR3 consists of 14 residues. Germline values: CDR1 KGHSH, CDR2 LQKENI. With 2 bases clipped from V and 7 bases from J, the junction kept 4 bases outside the gene matches. The CDR3 loop reads CASSPDRGQVEAFF. The CDR3 coding sequence is TGTGCCAGCTCACCAGACAGGGGGCAGGTTGAAGCTTTCTTT.

V gene TRBV7-2 combines with J gene TRBJ2-7, with 7 positions matching TRBD1. CDR1 and CDR2 from the germline V gene are SGHTA and FQGNSA. The CDR3 totals 14 residues. The J segment lost 6 bases and the V segment lost 1 base, leaving 6 bases of the junction unmatched. The CDR3 reads CASSLDNRGLEQYF. CDR3 nucleotide sequence: TGTGCCAGCAGCTTAGACAACAGGGGTCTCGAGCAGTACTTC.

V is TRBV13 and J is TRBJ1-1; D is unclear. Trimming removed 5 bases from V and 2 bases from J, with 12 bases in between. Germline V gene lookup returns CDR1 PRHDT and CDR2 FYEKMQ (reference sequence). This CDR3 comprises 14 residues. The CDR3 region has the DNA TGTGCCAGCAGCGCGGACGCAGGAAACACTGAAGCTTTCTTT. Protein: CASSADAGNTEAFF.

The chain has TRBV28 and TRBJ1-4, with D perhaps TRBD1 (6 bases). Trimming stripped 6 bases from V and 11 bases from J, with 10 bases between. CDR1 and CDR2 (germline): MDHEN, SYDVKM. The CDR3 runs to 11 residues. CDR3 sequence (DNA): TGTGCCAGCAGCGACAGGAGGAAACTGTTTTTT. Its protein product is CASSDRRKLFF.

The rearrangement joins TRBV28 to TRBJ1-5, with 7 bases matching TRBD1. Germline V CDR1 and CDR2: MDHEN, SYDVKM. This CDR3 comprises 15 residues. Losses at the gene ends were 0 bases for V and 4 bases for J; bases not matched to a gene: 3. The CDR3, as DNA: TGTGCCAGCAGTTTATGGGGACAGCTAAATCAGCCCCAGCATTTT. This gives the protein CASSLWGQLNQPQHF.

The chain links TRBV5-6 to TRBJ2-7; TRBD2 might be the D (6 bases). Germline V gene sequence: CDR1 SGHDT, CDR2 YYEEEE. With 0 bases removed from V and 6 bases from J, the gap between germline ends came to 10 bases. The CDR3 consists of 13 residues. The CDR3 DNA follows: TGTGCCAGCAGCTTGGGTTTGGAGGGCGAGCAGTACTTC. Amino acids: CASSLGLEGEQYF.

The chain carries TRBV10-3 and TRBJ2-1; 8 nucleotides line up with TRBD2. CDR1 is ENHRY and CDR2 is SYGVKD in the germline V gene. The CDR3 is 14 amino acids. Trimming removed 4 bases from V and 7 bases from J; junction bases left unmatched: 6. DNA of the CDR3: TGTGCCATCAGTGTAGCGGGGAACGATAATGAGCAGTTCTTC. Translating gives CAISVAGNDNEQFF.

The chain couples TRBV7-9 to TRBJ1-1; possibly TRBD1 for D (6 bases). The CDR3 extends over 14 amino acids. V lost 4 bases, J lost 5 bases, and 14 bases lay in between. The germline V gene has CDR1 SEHNR and CDR2 FQNEAQ (reference sequence). The CDR3 loop reads CASSYEGVRTEAFF. The CDR3 DNA reads as TGTGCCAGCAGCTACGAGGGGGTGAGAACTGAAGCTTTCTTT.

The chain carries TRBV4-1 and TRBJ1-2; TRBD1 is a possible D gene (5 bases). Trimming stripped 1 base from V and 5 bases from J, with 11 bases between. This CDR3 spans 14 amino acids. Germline V gives CDR1 MGHRA, CDR2 YSYEKL. The CDR3 nucleotides read TGCGCCAGCAGCCAAGGGGGGACGGTTTATGGCTACACCTTC. Its protein product is CASSQGGTVYGYTF.

The CDR3 loop is CASSLLSYGYTF. Here the CDR3 DNA reads TGTGCCAGCAGTTTATTAAGCTATGGCTACACCTTC. The chain combines TRBV28 with TRBJ1-2; no firm D call. The CDR3 totals 12 residues. The V end was cut by 1 base, the J end by 4 bases, with 4 bases between. CDR1 is MDHEN, CDR2 SYDVKM, per germline.

V usage is TRBV6-1 and J usage is TRBJ1-5; tentatively, D is TRBD1 (6 bases). Germline CDR1 and CDR2: MNHNS and SASEGT. The V and J ends lost 2 bases and 7 bases respectively, with 24 bases between them. CDR3 size: 18 residues. This chain's CDR3 is CASSETRPGTLIFQPQHF. CDR3 nucleotide sequence: TGTGCCAGCAGTGAAACTCGACCCGGGACATTGATCTTCCAGCCCCAGCATTTT.

The V gene is TRBV6-6, the J gene TRBJ1-1; TRBD1 matches at 9 bases. Germline CDR1 is MNHNY and CDR2 is SVGAGI (reference sequence). This CDR3 spans 15 amino acids. With 4 bases clipped from V and 5 bases from J, the junction kept 8 bases outside the gene matches. The CDR3 is CASSLAQGTGTEAFF. CDR3 nucleotide sequence: TGTGCCAGCAGTTTGGCGCAGGGGACAGGGACTGAAGCTTTCTTT.

The CDR3 is CASSQPTDNGYTF. The CDR3 DNA sequence: TGTGCCAGCTCACAGCCGACAGATAATGGCTACACCTTC. V gene TRBV18 combines with J gene TRBJ1-2; maybe TRBD1 (5 bases). In germline, CDR1 is KGHSH, CDR2 LQKENI. V lost 4 bases and J lost 6, with 12 bases in between. This CDR3 is 13 amino acids long. Looking up the rest from reference TRBV18 and TRBJ1-2 gives the full variable domain: NAGVMQNPRHLVRRRGQEARLRCSPMKGHSHVYWYRQLPEEGLKFMVYLQKENIIDESGMPKERFSAEFPKEGPSILRIQQVVRGDSAAYFCASSQPTDNGYTFGSGTRLTVV.

For the CDR3, the DNA is TGTGCCAGCAGGGGGATGAACACTGAAGCTTTCTTT. It codes for CASRGMNTEAFF. The rearrangement links TRBV28 to TRBJ1-1; unclear D gene. The CDR3 runs 12 residues. Deletions cut 6 bases from V and 0 bases from J, with 5 bases between. Germline lookup yields CDR1 MDHEN and CDR2 SYDVKM.

The chain combines TRBV6-4 with TRBJ2-5; 10 nucleotides align to TRBD2. Trimming at V came to 2 bases and at J to 7 bases, leaving 4 bases not matched to a gene. Germline lookup yields CDR1 MRHNA and CDR2 SNTAGT. The CDR3 is made up of 14 amino acids. The CDR3 reads CASSDRLAGATQYF. CDR3 DNA: TGTGCCAGCAGTGACAGGCTAGCGGGGGCGACCCAGTACTTC.

The V and J genes are TRBV7-8 and TRBJ1-3; D not resolved. The CDR3 sequence is 15 residues long. With 6 bases removed from V and 0 bases from J, the gap between germline ends came to 12 bases. Germline assignment: CDR1 SGHVS and CDR2 FQNEAQ. CDR3 sequence: CASSSPSGSGNTIYF. The CDR3 DNA follows: TGTGCCAGCAGTTCACCTTCGGGCTCTGGAAACACCATATATTTT.

V gene TRBV5-6 combines with J gene TRBJ1-5; 9 nucleotides align to TRBD1. Germline CDR1 is SGHDT and CDR2 is YYEEEE. The CDR3 loop spans 15 amino acids. Germline trimming cut 3 bases from V and 4 bases from J; bases unmatched to any gene: 5. CDR3 sequence reads: CASSSTGTGNQPQHF. In DNA, the CDR3 is TGTGCCAGCAGCTCCACCGGGACAGGGAATCAGCCCCAGCATTTT.